Presented here are 25 T cell receptor beta chains from one specimen sequenced in a study of T cells in Graves' hyperthyroidism and ophthalmopathy. Amplified TCR beta CDR3 regions came from RNA transcripts. An initial round of RT-PCR targeting the TCR CDR3 relied on the HTBI primer set. TCRdb redid the calling of the multiplex PCR reads with MiXCR, one entry per CDR3 protein. The sample yields hundreds of thousands of distinct CDR3 sequences, 15% to 20% seen once. Material for sequencing was blood. These receptor sequences come from a woman in her twenties or thirties with Graves' hyperthyroidism.

This clonotype has a count of ten or more. The rearrangement uses TRBV12-3 or TRBV12-4 and TRBJ2-3, with D possibly matching TRBD2 (5 bases). Trimming stripped 5 bases from V and 1 base from J, with 13 bases between. The CDR3 sequence is 15 residues long. The CDR3 DNA is TGTGCCAGCAGTCCCTTGGGGAGCGGCACAGATACGCAGTATTTT. Translated: CASSPLGSGTDTQYF.

This clonotype was detected ten times or more. V gene TRBV3-1 combines with J gene TRBJ2-5; D ambiguous. The CDR3 has 14 residues. From germline, CDR1 is LGHDT and CDR2 YNNKEL (reference sequence). Trimming took off 1 base at V and 2 bases at J, with 8 bases between the two ends. The CDR3 sequence is CASSQVLGQETQYF. CDR3 sequence (DNA): TGTGCCAGCAGCCAAGTATTAGGACAAGAGACCCAGTACTTC.

This clonotype was detected ten times or more. The chain has TRBV7-6 and TRBJ2-7; TRBD2 matches at 9 bases. CDR3 length equals 19 residues. V gave up 1 base and J gave up 0 bases; unmatched junction bases: 13. Per the germline V gene, CDR1 is SGHVS and CDR2 is FNYEAQ. The CDR3 region has the DNA TGTGCCAGCAGCTTAGGAGGACGGGCCGCTAGCGGGGCCTCCTACGAGCAGTACTTC. This codes for CASSLGGRAASGASYEQYF.

This clonotype was recorded many times. The rearrangement joins TRBV6-1 to TRBJ2-5; D may be TRBD2 (5 bases). Looked up from germline, CDR1 is MNHNS and CDR2 is SASEGT. This CDR3 spans 15 amino acids. The V end lost 2 bases, the J end lost 5 bases, and 15 bases lay between the germline ends. The CDR3 loop reads CASSESRAPRETQYF. The CDR3, as DNA: TGTGCCAGCAGTGAATCGAGGGCTCCCAGGGAGACCCAGTACTTC.

This clonotype was counted ten times or more. The chain recombines TRBV6-2 or TRBV6-3 with TRBJ2-1; the match to TRBD2 covers 8 bases. The CDR3 is made up of 17 amino acids. The germline V gene encodes CDR1 MNHEY and CDR2 SVGEGT. V trimming: 0 bases; J trimming: 8 bases; junction bases outside the gene matches: 12. For the CDR3, the DNA is TGTGCCAGCAGTTACTCTGGCGGGAGGAGACTTGGGGATGAGCAGTTCTTC. Its translation: CASSYSGGRRLGDEQFF.

The V call is TRBV7-2, the J call TRBJ2-2; no clear D. There are 11 residues in the CDR3. CDR1 and CDR2 (germline): SGHTA, FQGNSA. CDR3 residues: CGSSNTGELFF. CDR3 sequence (DNA): TGTGGCAGTTCTAACACCGGGGAGCTGTTTTTT.

This clonotype was detected many times. The rearrangement uses TRBV12-3 or TRBV12-4 and TRBJ1-6; no clear D. The CDR3 contains 13 residues. Trimming left V 3 bases short and J 6 bases short, with 6 bases between. The CDR3 DNA reads TGTGCCAGCAGTTTCGGCCCTAATTCACCCCTCCACTTT. Translated: CASSFGPNSPLHF.

The chain combines TRBV4-1 with TRBJ2-1; maybe TRBD2 (5 bases). Germline V CDR1 and CDR2: MGHRA, YSYEKL. V gave up 1 base and J gave up 4 bases, with 11 bases separating them. This CDR3 comprises 15 residues. This chain's CDR3 is CASSQGSGTYNEQFF. Here the CDR3 DNA reads TGCGCCAGCAGCCAAGGAAGCGGAACTTACAATGAGCAGTTCTTC.

The V and J genes are TRBV18 and TRBJ1-5, with a weak D call TRBD1 (6 bases). The CDR3 sequence is 14 residues long. The V and J ends lost 6 bases and 3 bases respectively, with 12 bases between them. Germline V gene data show CDR1 as KGHSH and CDR2 as LQKENI. The CDR3 DNA reads as TGTGCCAGCTCGCATACAGGGACCAATCAGCCCCAGCATTTT. Translating gives CASSHTGTNQPQHF.

This clonotype turned up a few times. The chain carries TRBV12-3 or TRBV12-4 and TRBJ1-1; the D gene is possibly TRBD1 (5 bases). The CDR3 length is 13 residues. Trimming removed 3 bases from V and 7 bases from J, with 12 bases in between. The CDR3 DNA is TGTGCCAGCAGTTTGCAGGGAGGGCTTGAAGCTTTCTTT. Translation: CASSLQGGLEAFF.

In regard to this clonotype: Since a much larger clone is just one base distant, this may be a read error. The V gene is TRBV30, the J gene TRBJ2-3; no clear D. The germline V and J ends were trimmed by 1 base and 6 bases, with 11 bases remaining between them. Germline V gives CDR1 GTSNPN, CDR2 SVGIG (reference sequence). The CDR3 runs to 13 residues. CDR3 in amino acids: CAWSDYDMDTQYF. CDR3 in DNA: TGTGCCTGGAGTGACTATGATATGGATACGCAGTATTTT.

This clonotype has a handful of counts. The CDR3 bases are TGTGCCAGCAGTTTATTGCAGGGCTCTGGGGCCAACGTCCTGACTTTC. This encodes CASSLLQGSGANVLTF. The rearrangement joins TRBV27 to TRBJ2-6, with a possible D match to TRBD1 (5 bases). The V and J ends lost 1 base and 0 bases respectively, with 7 bases between them. This CDR3 spans 16 amino acids. Germline lookup yields CDR1 MNHEY and CDR2 SMNVEV (reference sequence).

This clonotype was observed at least ten times. The rearrangement uses TRBV11-2 and TRBJ2-1, with TRBD2 matching 7 bases. V shed 3 bases and J 4 bases; nucleotides not matched to a gene: 15. The CDR3 extends over 18 amino acids. Per germline, CDR1 SGHAT and CDR2 FQNNGV. In DNA form, the CDR3 reads TGTGCCAGCAGCTTTAGTGGGGGGGGGACCCCCCCTTACAATGAGCAGTTCTTC. Its protein product is CASSFSGGGTPPYNEQFF. The full variable domain, with the rest looked up from reference TRBV11-2 and TRBJ2-1, is EAGVAQSPRYKIIEKRQSVAFWCNPISGHATLYWYQQILGQGPKLLIQFQNNGVVDDSQLPKDRFSAERLKGVDSTLKIQPAKLEDSAVYLCASSFSGGGTPPYNEQFFGPGTRLTVL.

The sample holds many counts of this clonotype. This chain connects TRBV2 to TRBJ2-2; D is unclear. Per germline, CDR1 SNHLY and CDR2 FYNNEI. The CDR3 totals 13 residues. The germline V and J ends were trimmed by 3 bases and 9 bases, with 11 bases remaining between them. In DNA, the CDR3 is TGTGCCAGCAGTGACCCAATGGTCAGGGAGCTGTTTTTT. Encoded protein: CASSDPMVRELFF.

This clonotype showed up just a few times. The V call is TRBV6-1, the J call TRBJ2-7; no firm D call. Germline CDR1 MNHNS, CDR2 SASEGT. The CDR3 loop spans 11 amino acids. Trimming took 5 bases from V and 7 from J, leaving 9 bases between them. CDR3 in amino acids: CASSTVWEQYF. The CDR3 coding sequence is TGTGCCAGCAGTACGGTCTGGGAGCAGTACTTC.

This clonotype came up many times. The rearrangement links TRBV2 to TRBJ1-2; D gene unclear. Trimming stripped 8 bases from V and 4 bases from J, with 8 bases between. Germline V gene sequence: CDR1 SNHLY, CDR2 FYNNEI. The CDR3 contains 11 residues. Written as DNA, the CDR3 is TGTGCCAGCTTATTACGCTATGGCTACACCTTC. This encodes CASLLRYGYTF.

CDR3 loop: CASSLDSGPHYNEQFF. The CDR3 coding sequence is TGCGCCAGCAGCTTGGACAGCGGACCTCACTACAATGAGCAGTTCTTC. This chain uses TRBV5-1 with TRBJ2-1; tentative D call: TRBD2 (5 bases). V was pared by 0 bases and J by 3 bases, with 13 bases between. The length of the CDR3 is 16 residues. In germline, CDR1 is SGHRS, CDR2 YFSETQ.

A few counts support this clonotype. The chain couples TRBV3-1 to TRBJ2-1; 11 nucleotides agree with TRBD2. Per the germline V gene, CDR1 is LGHDT and CDR2 is YNNKEL (reference sequence). The CDR3 spans 16 residues. The ends lost 1 base at V and 6 bases at J; junction bases unmatched: 5. In DNA form, the CDR3 reads TGTGCCAGCAGCCAAGGGCGCCTAGCGGGAGGCAATGAGCAGTTCTTC. This gives the protein CASSQGRLAGGNEQFF.

This clonotype has a count of ten or more. The chain is built from TRBV20-1 and TRBJ2-3; 8 positions agree with TRBD2. The CDR3 covers 14 residues. Germline CDR1 and CDR2: DFQATT and SNEGSKA (reference sequence). Trimming removed 2 bases from V and 4 bases from J; junction bases left unmatched: 5. CDR3: CSARLGTRPDTQYF. CDR3 bases: TGCAGTGCTAGACTCGGGACTAGGCCAGATACGCAGTATTTT.

Of note for this clonotype: It is unclear where the CDR3 begins or ends on the DNA, so no DNA is shown, and the CDR3 is as TCRdb lists it. The V gene is TRBV11-3, the J gene TRBJ2-7; the D call TRBD2 from the table was never checked on the DNA. Both ends counted, the CDR3 spans 21 residues. Germline assignment: CDR1 SGHNT and CDR2 YENEEA. The CDR3 reads CASSFYICSARGKQADYEQYF.

This clonotype was recorded many times. The DNA for the CDR3 is TGTGCCAGCAGTGGGCGGACTAACTCAGATACGCAGTATTTT. This encodes CASSGRTNSDTQYF. The chain combines TRBV6-1 with TRBJ2-3; the D gene is possibly TRBD2 (6 bases). The CDR3 is made up of 14 amino acids. Germline loops: CDR1 MNHNS, CDR2 SASEGT. V was cut by 4 bases and J by 4 bases, with 12 bases left in between.

This clonotype was counted ten times or more. This chain connects TRBV20-1 to TRBJ1-1, with D hard to call. There are 14 residues in the CDR3. Trimming left V 0 bases short and J 0 bases short, with 8 bases between. Germline loops: CDR1 DFQATT, CDR2 SNEGSKA (reference sequence). The CDR3 loop is CSARDRVVNTEAFF. The CDR3 DNA follows: TGCAGTGCTAGAGACCGGGTGGTGAACACTGAAGCTTTCTTT.

The sample holds many counts of this clonotype. The chain couples TRBV6-6 to TRBJ1-1; no clear D gene. This CDR3 has 14 amino acids. V lost 2 bases to trimming and J lost 2 bases, with 9 bases between them. Germline-derived CDR1 and CDR2 are MNHNY and SVGAGI (reference sequence). CDR3 in amino acids: CASSYLSTNTEAFF. CDR3 DNA: TGTGCCAGCAGTTACCTCAGTACTAACACTGAAGCTTTCTTT.

This clonotype was found many times. V usage is TRBV3-1 and J usage is TRBJ1-2; no definite D call. The germline V and J ends were trimmed by 4 bases and 7 bases, with 13 bases remaining between them. Germline V gene data show CDR1 as LGHDT and CDR2 as YNNKEL (reference sequence). The CDR3 contains 13 residues. CDR3 sequence (DNA): TGTGCCAGCAGCCCCCGGGGTAGGGTTGGCTACACCTTC. Residues: CASSPRGRVGYTF. The full variable domain, rest sourced from reference TRBV3-1 and TRBJ1-2, is DTAVSQTPKYLVTQMGNDKSIKCEQNLGHDTMYWYKQDSKKFLKIMFSYNNKELIINETVPNRFSPKSPDKAHLNLHINSLELGDSAVYFCASSPRGRVGYTFGSGTRLTVV.

This clonotype was picked up many times. This sequence joins TRBV28 and TRBJ1-2; 8 bases are a match to TRBD1. CDR1 and CDR2 from the germline V gene are MDHEN and SYDVKM. J lost 8 bases, V lost 3 bases, and 5 bases had no gene match. CDR3 length: 13 amino acids. The CDR3 DNA is TGTGCCAGCAGTTTCTACAGGGGGTCGGGCTACACCTTC. Amino acids: CASSFYRGSGYTF.